Listed below are T cell receptor beta chains from one sample, sequenced in a study of blood T cell repertoires in COVID-19. Sequencing used immunoSEQ multiplex PCR; TCRdb keeps in-frame clones, though not all of them. The sample shows 95,000 to 150,000 clones, about 79% of them seen only once. Source material: peripheral blood. These receptors came from a woman in her 70s with acute or convalescent COVID-19. Each CDR3 is given with its conserved first and last residue. Fields, in order: V gene, CDR3 protein.

>TRBV2
CASNSGLLSNQPQHF
>TRBV5-1
CASSLAAQGFADTQYF
>TRBV5-1
CASSLEDPTKGYEQFF
>TRBV6-5
CASSLSGRGNQPQHF
>TRBV9
CASSVGPHGGNTGELFF
>TRBV24-1
CAVRDREPTGGYTF
>TRBV27
CASRLGTTSYEQYF
>TRBV30
CAWSRRGLVADTQYF
>TRBV2
CASSVTGIEAFF
>TRBV27
CASSRRLAGGLAEQFF
>TRBV5-6
CASSLSGGAPETQYF
>TRBV5-6
CASSFLKQGLTKGEQYF
>TRBV7-2
CASSSPGVQETQYF
>TRBV5-5
CASSFGQGLGEQFF
>TRBV19
CASSIGQAFSGNTIYF
>TRBV7-8
CASSSLYREASYTF
>TRBV20-1
CSDAGTDYF
>TRBV5-4
CASSTDRGGYNEQFF
>TRBV19
CASTGLQGGQPQHF
>TRBV11-3
CASRLRGGQFF
>TRBV11-3
CASSLDRQANEKLFF
>TRBV18
CASSVTGGVGNQPQHF
>TRBV24-1
CATSDQDREDGYTF
>TRBV9
CASSPDSFSYNSPLHF
>TRBV5-4
CASSYPGQGNTGELFF
>TRBV29-1
CSVVQRGTDTQYF
>TRBV6-5
CASSPQGAGGYTF
>TRBV7-7
CASSLRASRETQYF
>TRBV30
CAWNQGPANYGYTF
>TRBV30
CAWRGDRGPYEQYF
>TRBV10-3
CATTQTAMNTEAFF
>TRBV7-2
CASSLGPGVDGYTF
>TRBV4-1
CASSQPRQGAGGYTF
>TRBV11-3
CASSPTGQVYGYTF
>TRBV3-1/TRBV3-2
CASSQDLAVAEQYF
>TRBV5-1
CASSQGQGHSPLHF
>TRBV19
CASSLGQNTDTQYF
>TRBV4-1
CASSPPLHGELFF
>TRBV6-2/TRBV6-3
CASSYADRVATEAFF
>TRBV9
CASSVDTGSGNTIYF
>TRBV25-1
CASSESGGRTNEKLFF
>TRBV11-2
CASSHGVREKLFF
>TRBV12-3/TRBV12-4
CASSSDSNYGYTF
>TRBV10-3
CAISESGPETTQTQYF
>TRBV5-4
CASSGPTGLEGYTF
>TRBV19
CASSTVTGTGGTDTQYF
>TRBV7-9
CASSKAPGGQPQHF